This TCR beta chain was captured by sequencing in a study of T-cell reconstitution after alpha-beta-depleted transplantation in children. Study-level points and caveats: Recipient T cells and thymic progenitors that survived gave rise to the high TCRbeta diversity observed at day 60 in some patients. About two months after transplant, alpha-beta T cells reportedly came from several hundred expanded graft clones.

As it was prepared, the TCRbeta library received unique molecular identifiers. TCRdb fed the PCR reads into MiXCR, producing one record per CDR3 protein. Seen here are around 500,000 distinct CDR3 sequences, roughly 23% observed once, and the top ten hold 11% to 15%. In its sample, this clonotype was seen many times. What it binds is not known. The CDR3 extends over 16 amino acids. Germline V lookup: CDR1 SEHNR, CDR2 FQNEAQ (reference sequence). With 8 bases clipped from V and 5 bases from J, the junction kept 7 bases outside the gene matches. The V call is TRBV7-9, the J call TRBJ2-1; 15 bases are a match to TRBD2. This specimen consisted of PBMCs, mostly from graft donor cells, obtained 360 days after TCRalphabeta/CD19-depleted stem cell transplant. The TCR comes from a boy under three years old who had a stem cell transplant for acute myeloid leukemia, so the T cells may come from the graft donor. CDR3 in amino acids: CASWTSGGEGNNEQFF. DNA for the CDR3: TGTGCCAGCTGGACTAGCGGGGGGGAGGGAAACAATGAGCAGTTCTTC.